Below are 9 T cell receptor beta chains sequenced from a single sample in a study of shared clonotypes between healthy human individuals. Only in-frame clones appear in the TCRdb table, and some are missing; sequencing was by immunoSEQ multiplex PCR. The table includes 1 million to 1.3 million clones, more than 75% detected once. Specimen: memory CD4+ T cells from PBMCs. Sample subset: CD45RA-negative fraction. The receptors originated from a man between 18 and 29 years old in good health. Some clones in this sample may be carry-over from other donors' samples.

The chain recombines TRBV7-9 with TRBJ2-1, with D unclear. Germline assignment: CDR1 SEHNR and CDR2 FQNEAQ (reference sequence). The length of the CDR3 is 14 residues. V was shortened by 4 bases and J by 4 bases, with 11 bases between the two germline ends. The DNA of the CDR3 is TGTGCCAGCAGCTCCACCGACCGATACAATGAGCAGTTCTTC. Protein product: CASSSTDRYNEQFF.

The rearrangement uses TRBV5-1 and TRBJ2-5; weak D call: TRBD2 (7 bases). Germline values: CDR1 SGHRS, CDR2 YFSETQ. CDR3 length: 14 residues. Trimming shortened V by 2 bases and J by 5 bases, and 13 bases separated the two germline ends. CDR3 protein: CASSFQQGGETQYF. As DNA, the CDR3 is TGCGCCAGCAGCTTTCAACAGGGAGGGGAGACCCAGTACTTC. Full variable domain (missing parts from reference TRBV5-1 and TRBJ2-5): KAGVTQTPRYLIKTRGQQVTLSCSPISGHRSVSWYQQTPGQGLQFLFEYFSETQRNKGNFPGRFSGRQFSNSRSEMNVSTLELGDSALYLCASSFQQGGETQYFGPGTRLLVL.

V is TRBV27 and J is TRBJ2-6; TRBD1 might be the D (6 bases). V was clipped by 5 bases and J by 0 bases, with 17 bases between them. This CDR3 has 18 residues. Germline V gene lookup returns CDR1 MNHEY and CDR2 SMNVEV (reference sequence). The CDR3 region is CASSHQGSWSSGANVLTF. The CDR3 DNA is TGTGCCAGCAGTCATCAGGGGTCTTGGAGCTCTGGGGCCAACGTCCTGACTTTC.

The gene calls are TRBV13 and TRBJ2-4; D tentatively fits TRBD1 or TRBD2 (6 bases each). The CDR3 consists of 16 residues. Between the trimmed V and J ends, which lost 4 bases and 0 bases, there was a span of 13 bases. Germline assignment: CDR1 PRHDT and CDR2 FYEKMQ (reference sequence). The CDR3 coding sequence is TGTGCCAGCAGCTCAACGGGGGCTTCAGCCAAAAACATTCAGTACTTC. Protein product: CASSSTGASAKNIQYF.

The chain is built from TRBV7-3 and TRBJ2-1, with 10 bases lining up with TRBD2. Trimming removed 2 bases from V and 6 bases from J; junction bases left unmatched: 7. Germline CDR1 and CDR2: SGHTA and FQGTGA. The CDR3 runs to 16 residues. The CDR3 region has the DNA TGTGCCAGCAGCTTATCGCCCAGCGGGAGGGCCAATGAGCAGTTCTTC. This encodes CASSLSPSGRANEQFF.

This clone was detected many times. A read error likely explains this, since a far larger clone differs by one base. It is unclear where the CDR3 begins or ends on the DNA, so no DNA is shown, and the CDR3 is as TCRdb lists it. The CDR3 sequence: CSESSNYGCTF. V usage is TRBV29-1 and J usage is TRBJ1-2. Germline V lookup: CDR1 SQVTM, CDR2 ANQGSEA. The CDR3 has 11 residues if both end residues are counted.

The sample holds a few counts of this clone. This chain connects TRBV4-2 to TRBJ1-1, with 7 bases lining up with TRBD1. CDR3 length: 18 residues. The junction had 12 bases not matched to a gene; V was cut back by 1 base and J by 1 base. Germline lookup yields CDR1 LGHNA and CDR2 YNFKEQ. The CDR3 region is CASSQVGSQGGKNTEAFF. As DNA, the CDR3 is TGTGCCAGCAGCCAAGTAGGCTCGCAGGGGGGCAAGAACACTGAAGCTTTCTTT.

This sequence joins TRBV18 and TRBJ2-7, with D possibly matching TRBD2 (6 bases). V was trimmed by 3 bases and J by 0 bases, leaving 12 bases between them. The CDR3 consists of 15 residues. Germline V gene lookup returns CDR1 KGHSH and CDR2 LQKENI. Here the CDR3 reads CASSPTGDLSYEQYF. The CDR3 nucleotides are TGTGCCAGCTCACCCACGGGGGACCTCTCCTACGAGCAGTACTTC.

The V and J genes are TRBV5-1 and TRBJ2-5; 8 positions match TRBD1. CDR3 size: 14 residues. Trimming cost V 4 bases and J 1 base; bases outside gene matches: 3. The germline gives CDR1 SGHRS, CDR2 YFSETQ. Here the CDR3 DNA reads TGCGCCAGCAGCCACGGACAGGGCCAAGAGACCCAGTACTTC. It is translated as CASSHGQGQETQYF.